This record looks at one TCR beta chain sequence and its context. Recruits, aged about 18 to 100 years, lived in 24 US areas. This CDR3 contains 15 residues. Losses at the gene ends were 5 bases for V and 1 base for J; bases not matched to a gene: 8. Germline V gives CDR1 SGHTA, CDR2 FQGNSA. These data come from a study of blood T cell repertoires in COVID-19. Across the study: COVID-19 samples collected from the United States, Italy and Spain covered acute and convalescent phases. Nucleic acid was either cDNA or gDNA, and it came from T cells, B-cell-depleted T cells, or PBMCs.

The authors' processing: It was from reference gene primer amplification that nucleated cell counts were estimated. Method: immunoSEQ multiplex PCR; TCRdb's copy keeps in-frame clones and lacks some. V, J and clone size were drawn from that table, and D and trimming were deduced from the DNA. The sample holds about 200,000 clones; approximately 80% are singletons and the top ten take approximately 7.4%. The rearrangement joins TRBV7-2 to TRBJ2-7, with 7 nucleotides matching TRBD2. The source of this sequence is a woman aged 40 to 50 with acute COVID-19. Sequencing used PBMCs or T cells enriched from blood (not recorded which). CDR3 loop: CASSQRVGGSYEQYF. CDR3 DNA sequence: TGTGCCAGCAGCCAAAGGGTGGGAGGGTCCTACGAGCAGTACTTC. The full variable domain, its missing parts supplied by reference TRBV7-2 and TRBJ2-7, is GAGVSQSPSNKVTEKGKDVELRCDPISGHTALYWYRQSLGQGLEFLIYFQGNSAPDKSGLPSDRFSAERTGGSVSTLTIQRTQQEDSAVYLCASSQRVGGSYEQYFGPGTRLTVT.